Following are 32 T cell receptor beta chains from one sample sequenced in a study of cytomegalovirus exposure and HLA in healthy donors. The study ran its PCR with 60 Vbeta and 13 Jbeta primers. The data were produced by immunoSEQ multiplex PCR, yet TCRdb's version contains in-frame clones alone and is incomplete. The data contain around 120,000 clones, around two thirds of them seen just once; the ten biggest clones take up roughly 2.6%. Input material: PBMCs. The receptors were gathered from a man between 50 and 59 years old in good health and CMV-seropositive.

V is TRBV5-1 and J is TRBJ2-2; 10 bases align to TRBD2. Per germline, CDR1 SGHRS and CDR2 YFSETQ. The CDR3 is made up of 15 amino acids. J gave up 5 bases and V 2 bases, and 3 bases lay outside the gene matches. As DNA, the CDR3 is TGCGCCAGCAGCTTACTAGCGGGGCAAACCGGGGAGCTGTTTTTT. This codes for CASSLLAGQTGELFF.

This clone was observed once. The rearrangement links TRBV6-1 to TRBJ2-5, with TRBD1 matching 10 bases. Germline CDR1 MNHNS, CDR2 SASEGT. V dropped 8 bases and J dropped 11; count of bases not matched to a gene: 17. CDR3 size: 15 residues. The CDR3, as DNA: TGTGCCAGCTCAGAGGGACAGGGGCTTAGCTGGGGGCAGTACTTC. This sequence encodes CASSEGQGLSWGQYF.

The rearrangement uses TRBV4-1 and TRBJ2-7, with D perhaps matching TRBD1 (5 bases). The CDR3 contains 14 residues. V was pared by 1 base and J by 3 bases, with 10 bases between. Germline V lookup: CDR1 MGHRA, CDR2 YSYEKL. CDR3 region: CASSQGDRLYEQYF. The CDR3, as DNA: TGCGCCAGCAGCCAAGGAGACAGACTCTACGAGCAGTACTTC.

CDR3 sequence (DNA): TGCGCCAGCAGCGTGGACAGGGGTAGCCTTTACTATGGCTACACCTTC. This encodes CASSVDRGSLYYGYTF. This chain uses TRBV5-1 with TRBJ1-2; 9 nucleotides align to TRBD1. The length of the CDR3 is 16 residues. V lost 4 bases and J lost 3; bases outside the gene matches: 10. CDR1 SGHRS and CDR2 YFSETQ come from the germline V gene.

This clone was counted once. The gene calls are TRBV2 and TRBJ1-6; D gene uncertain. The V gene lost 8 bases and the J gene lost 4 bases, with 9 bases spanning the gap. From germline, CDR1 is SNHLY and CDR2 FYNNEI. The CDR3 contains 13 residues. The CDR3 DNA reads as TGTGCCAGCTCTCCAGATTATAATTCACCCCTCCACTTT. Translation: CASSPDYNSPLHF.

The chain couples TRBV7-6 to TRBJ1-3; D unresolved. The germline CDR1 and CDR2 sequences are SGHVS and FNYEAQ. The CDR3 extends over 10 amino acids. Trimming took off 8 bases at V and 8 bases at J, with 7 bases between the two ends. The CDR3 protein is CASPADTIYF. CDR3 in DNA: TGTGCCAGCCCCGCGGACACCATATATTTT.

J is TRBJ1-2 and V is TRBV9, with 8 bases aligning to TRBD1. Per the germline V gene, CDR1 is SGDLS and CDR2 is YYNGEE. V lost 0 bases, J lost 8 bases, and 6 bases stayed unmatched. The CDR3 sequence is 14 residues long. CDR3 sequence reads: CASSVDQGAIGYTF. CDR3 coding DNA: TGTGCCAGCAGCGTAGATCAGGGGGCGATAGGCTACACCTTC.

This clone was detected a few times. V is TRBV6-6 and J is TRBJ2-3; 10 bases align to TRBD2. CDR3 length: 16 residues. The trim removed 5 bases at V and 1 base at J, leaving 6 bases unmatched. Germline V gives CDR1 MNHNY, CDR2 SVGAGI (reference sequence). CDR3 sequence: CASSPKRGGRTDTQYF. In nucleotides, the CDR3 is TGTGCCAGCAGTCCCAAGCGGGGGGGCCGCACAGATACGCAGTATTTT.

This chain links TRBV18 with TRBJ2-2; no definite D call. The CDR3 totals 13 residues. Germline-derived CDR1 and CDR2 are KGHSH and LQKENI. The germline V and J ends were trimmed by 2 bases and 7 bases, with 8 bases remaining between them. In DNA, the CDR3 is TGTGCCAGCTCACCAGAGGTTGGCGGGGAGCTGTTTTTT. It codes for CASSPEVGGELFF. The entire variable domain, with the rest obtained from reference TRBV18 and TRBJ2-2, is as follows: NAGVMQNPRHLVRRRGQEARLRCSPMKGHSHVYWYRQLPEEGLKFMVYLQKENIIDESGMPKERFSAEFPKEGPSILRIQQVVRGDSAAYFCASSPEVGGELFFGEGSRLTVL.

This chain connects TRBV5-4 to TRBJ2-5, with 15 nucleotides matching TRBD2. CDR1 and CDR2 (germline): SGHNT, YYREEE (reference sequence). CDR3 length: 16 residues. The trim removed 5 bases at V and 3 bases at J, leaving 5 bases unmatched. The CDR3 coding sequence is TGTGCCAGCAGATTCGGACTAGCGGGGGGGGAAGAGACCCAGTACTTC. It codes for CASRFGLAGGEETQYF.

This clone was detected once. This chain's CDR3 is CASTYYREETQYF. For the CDR3, the DNA is TGTGCCAGCACCTACTACAGGGAAGAGACCCAGTACTTC. The chain recombines TRBV2 with TRBJ2-5, with a possible D match to TRBD1 (6 bases). The V end was cut by 7 bases, the J end by 3 bases, with 12 bases between. Per germline, CDR1 SNHLY and CDR2 FYNNEI. The CDR3 extends over 13 amino acids.

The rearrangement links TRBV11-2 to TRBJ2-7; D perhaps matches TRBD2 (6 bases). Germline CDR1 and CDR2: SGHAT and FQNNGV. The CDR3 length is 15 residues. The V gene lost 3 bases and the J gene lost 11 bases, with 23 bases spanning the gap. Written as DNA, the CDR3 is TGTGCCAGCAGCTTGCCGGGAGTGGGCGCGACCCGGAAGTACTTC. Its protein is CASSLPGVGATRKYF. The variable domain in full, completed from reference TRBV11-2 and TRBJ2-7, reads EAGVAQSPRYKIIEKRQSVAFWCNPISGHATLYWYQQILGQGPKLLIQFQNNGVVDDSQLPKDRFSAERLKGVDSTLKIQPAKLEDSAVYLCASSLPGVGATRKYFGPGTRLTVT.

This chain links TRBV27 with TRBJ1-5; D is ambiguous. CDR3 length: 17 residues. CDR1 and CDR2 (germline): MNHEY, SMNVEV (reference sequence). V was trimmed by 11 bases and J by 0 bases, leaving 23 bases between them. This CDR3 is CAGLRGKSTYSNQPQHF. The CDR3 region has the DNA TGTGCCGGCCTGAGAGGAAAATCGACCTATAGCAATCAGCCCCAGCATTTT.

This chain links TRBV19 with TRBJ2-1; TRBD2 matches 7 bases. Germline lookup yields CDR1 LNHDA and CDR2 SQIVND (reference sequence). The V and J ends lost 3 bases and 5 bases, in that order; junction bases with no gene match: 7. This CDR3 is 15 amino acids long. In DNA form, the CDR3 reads TGTGCCAGTAGTATCAGGGCCCGGGAGGACAATGAGCAGTTCTTC. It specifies CASSIRAREDNEQFF.

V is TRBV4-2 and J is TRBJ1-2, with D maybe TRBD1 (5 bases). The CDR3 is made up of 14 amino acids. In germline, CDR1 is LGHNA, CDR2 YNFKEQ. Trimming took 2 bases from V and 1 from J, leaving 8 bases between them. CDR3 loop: CASSQLDSNYGYTF. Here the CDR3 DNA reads TGTGCCAGCAGCCAACTCGACAGTAACTATGGCTACACCTTC.

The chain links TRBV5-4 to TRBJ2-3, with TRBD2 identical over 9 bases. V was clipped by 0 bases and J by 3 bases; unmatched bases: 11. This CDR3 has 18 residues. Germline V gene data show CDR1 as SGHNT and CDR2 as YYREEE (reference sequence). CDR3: CASSLGGGGASRTDTQYF. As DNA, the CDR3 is TGTGCCAGCAGCTTGGGGGGCGGGGGGGCCTCCAGGACAGATACGCAGTATTTT.

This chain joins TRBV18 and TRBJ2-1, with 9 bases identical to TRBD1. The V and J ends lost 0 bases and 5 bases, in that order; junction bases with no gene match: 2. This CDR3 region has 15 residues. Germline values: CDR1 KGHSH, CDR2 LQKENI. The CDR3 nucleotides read TGTGCCAGCTCACCACCGGGACAGGGTCACAATGAGCAGTTCTTC. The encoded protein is CASSPPGQGHNEQFF.

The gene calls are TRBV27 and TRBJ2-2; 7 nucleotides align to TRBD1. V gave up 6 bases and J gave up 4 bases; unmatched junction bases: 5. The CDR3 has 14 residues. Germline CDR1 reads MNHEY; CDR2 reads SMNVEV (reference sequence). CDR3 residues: CASSDREGTGELFF. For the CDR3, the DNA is TGTGCCAGCAGCGACAGGGAAGGCACCGGGGAGCTGTTTTTT.

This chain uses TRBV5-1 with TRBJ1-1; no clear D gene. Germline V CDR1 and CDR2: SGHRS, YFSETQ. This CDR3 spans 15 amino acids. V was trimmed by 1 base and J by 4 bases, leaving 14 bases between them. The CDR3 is CASSLSSGSLTEAFF. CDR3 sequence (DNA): TGCGCCAGCAGCTTGTCGTCAGGCTCTCTCACTGAAGCTTTCTTT.

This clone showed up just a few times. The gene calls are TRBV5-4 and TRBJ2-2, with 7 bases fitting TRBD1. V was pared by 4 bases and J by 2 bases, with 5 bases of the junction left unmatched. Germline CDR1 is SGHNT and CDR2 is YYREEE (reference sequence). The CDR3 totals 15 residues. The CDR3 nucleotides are TGTGCCAGCAGCCGAAGACAGGGCAACACCGGGGAGCTGTTTTTT. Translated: CASSRRQGNTGELFF.

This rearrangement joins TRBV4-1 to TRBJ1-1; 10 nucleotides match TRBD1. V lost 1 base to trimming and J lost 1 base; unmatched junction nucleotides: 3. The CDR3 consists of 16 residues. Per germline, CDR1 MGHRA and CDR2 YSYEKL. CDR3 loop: CASSQGGDRGNTEAFF. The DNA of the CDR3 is TGCGCCAGCAGCCAAGGGGGGGACAGGGGGAACACTGAAGCTTTCTTT.

The CDR3 DNA reads TGCGCCAGCAGCTTGGAGACAGGGACCTCTGGAAACACCATATATTTT. The encoded protein is CASSLETGTSGNTIYF. This chain joins TRBV5-1 and TRBJ1-3, with TRBD1 matching 7 bases. The trim removed 0 bases at V and 0 bases at J, leaving 3 bases unmatched. CDR1 and CDR2 from the germline V gene are SGHRS and YFSETQ. The CDR3 sequence is 16 residues long. The entire variable domain, with the rest obtained from reference TRBV5-1 and TRBJ1-3, is as follows: KAGVTQTPRYLIKTRGQQVTLSCSPISGHRSVSWYQQTPGQGLQFLFEYFSETQRNKGNFPGRFSGRQFSNSRSEMNVSTLELGDSALYLCASSLETGTSGNTIYFGEGSWLTVV.

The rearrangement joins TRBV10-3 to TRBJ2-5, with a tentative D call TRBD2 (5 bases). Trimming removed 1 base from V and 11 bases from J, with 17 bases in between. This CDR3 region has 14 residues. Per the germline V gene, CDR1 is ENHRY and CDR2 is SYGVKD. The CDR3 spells CAISEFGVEGEQYF. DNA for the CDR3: TGTGCCATCAGTGAGTTCGGGGTTGAGGGAGAGCAGTACTTC.

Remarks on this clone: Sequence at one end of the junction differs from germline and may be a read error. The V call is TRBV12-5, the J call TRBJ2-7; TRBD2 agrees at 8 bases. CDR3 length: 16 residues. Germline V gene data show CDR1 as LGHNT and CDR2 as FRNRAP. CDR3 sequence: CASDLGGGRTTYEQYF. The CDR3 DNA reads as TGTGCTAGTGATTTGGGCGGCGGGAGGACAACCTACGAGCAGTACTTC.

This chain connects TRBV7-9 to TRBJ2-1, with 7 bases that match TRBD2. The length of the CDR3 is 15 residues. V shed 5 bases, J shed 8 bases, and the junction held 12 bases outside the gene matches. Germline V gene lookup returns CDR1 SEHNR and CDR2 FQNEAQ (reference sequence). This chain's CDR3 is CASSPSPGLDHEQFF. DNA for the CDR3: TGTGCCAGCAGCCCCTCCCCCGGACTAGATCATGAGCAGTTCTTC. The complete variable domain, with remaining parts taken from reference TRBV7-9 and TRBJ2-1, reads DTGVSQNPRHKITKRGQNVTFRCDPISEHNRLYWYRQTLGQGPEFLTYFQNEAQLEKSRLLSDRFSAERPKGSFSTLEIQRTEQGDSAMYLCASSPSPGLDHEQFFGPGTRLTVL.

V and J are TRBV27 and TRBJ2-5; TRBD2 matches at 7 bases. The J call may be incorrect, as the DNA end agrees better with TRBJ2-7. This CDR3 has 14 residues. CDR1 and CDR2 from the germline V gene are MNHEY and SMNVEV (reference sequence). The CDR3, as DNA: TGTGCCAGCGGAAGCTTAGGACTAGTCTACGAGCAGTACTTC. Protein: CASGSLGLVYEQYF.

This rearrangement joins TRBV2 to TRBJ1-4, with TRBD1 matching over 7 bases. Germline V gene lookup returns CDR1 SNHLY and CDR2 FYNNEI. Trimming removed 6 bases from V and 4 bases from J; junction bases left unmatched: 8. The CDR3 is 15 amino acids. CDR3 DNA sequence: TGTGCCAGCAGAACCGGGACAGAAAATAATGAAAAACTGTTTTTT. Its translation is CASRTGTENNEKLFF.

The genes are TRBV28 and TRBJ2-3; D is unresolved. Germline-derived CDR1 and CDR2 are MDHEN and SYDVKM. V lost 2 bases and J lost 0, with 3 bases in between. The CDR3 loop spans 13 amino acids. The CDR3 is CASSLGSTDTQYF. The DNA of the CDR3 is TGTGCCAGCAGTTTAGGCAGCACAGATACGCAGTATTTT.

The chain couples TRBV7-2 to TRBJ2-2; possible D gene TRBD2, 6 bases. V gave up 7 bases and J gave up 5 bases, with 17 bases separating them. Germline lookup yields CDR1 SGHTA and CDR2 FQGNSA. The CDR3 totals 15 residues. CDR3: CASTPPQRATGELFF. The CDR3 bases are TGTGCCAGCACCCCCCCCCAGCGGGCGACCGGGGAGCTGTTTTTT. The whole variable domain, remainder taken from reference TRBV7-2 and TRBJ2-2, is GAGVSQSPSNKVTEKGKDVELRCDPISGHTALYWYRQSLGQGLEFLIYFQGNSAPDKSGLPSDRFSAERTGGSVSTLTIQRTQQEDSAVYLCASTPPQRATGELFFGEGSRLTVL.

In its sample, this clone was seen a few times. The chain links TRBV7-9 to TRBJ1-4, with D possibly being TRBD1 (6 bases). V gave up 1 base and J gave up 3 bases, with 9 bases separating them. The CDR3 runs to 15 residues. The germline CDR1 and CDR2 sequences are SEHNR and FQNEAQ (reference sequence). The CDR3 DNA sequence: TGTGCCAGCAGCTTAGGCAGGGGATCTAATGAAAAACTGTTTTTT. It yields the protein CASSLGRGSNEKLFF.

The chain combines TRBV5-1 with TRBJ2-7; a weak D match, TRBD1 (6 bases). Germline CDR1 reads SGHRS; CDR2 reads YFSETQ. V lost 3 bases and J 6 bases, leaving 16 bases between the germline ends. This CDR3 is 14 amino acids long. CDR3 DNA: TGCGCCAGCAGCTCCCTGACAGGAACCATCGAGCAGTACTTC. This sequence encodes CASSSLTGTIEQYF.

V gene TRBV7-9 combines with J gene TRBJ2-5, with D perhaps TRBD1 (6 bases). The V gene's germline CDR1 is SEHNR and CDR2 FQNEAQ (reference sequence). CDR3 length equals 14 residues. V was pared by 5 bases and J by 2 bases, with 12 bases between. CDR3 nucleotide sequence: TGTGCCAGCAGCAATTATGACAGGCAAGAGACCCAGTACTTC. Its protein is CASSNYDRQETQYF.